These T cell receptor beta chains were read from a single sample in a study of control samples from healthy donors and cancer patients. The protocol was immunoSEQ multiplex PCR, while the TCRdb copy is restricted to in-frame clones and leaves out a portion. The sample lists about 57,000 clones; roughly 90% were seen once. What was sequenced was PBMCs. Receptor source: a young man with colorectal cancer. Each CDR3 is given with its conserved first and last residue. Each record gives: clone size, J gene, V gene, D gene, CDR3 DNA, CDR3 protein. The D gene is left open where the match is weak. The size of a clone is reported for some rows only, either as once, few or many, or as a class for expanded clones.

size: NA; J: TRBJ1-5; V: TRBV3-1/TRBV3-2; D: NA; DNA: TGTGCCAGCAGCCAGGGGGTGGGTCAGCCCCAGCATTTT; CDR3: CASSQGVGQPQHF
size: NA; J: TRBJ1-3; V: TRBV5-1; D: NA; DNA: TGCGCCAGCAGCCGGGGATACGACGGGAACACCATATATTTT; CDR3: CASSRGYDGNTIYF
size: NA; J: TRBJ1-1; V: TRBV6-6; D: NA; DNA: TGTGCCAGCAGTTTCCAGATGAACACTGAAGCTTTCTTT; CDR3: CASSFQMNTEAFF
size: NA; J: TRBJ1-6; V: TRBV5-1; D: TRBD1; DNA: TGCGCCAGCAGCTTTAATACCCGGGACAGGGCCAATTCACCCCTCCACTTT; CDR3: CASSFNTRDRANSPLHF
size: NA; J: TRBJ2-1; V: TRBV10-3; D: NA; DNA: TGTGCCGCTGGCCCAGGGGGGGATGAGCAGTTCTTC; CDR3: CAAGPGGDEQFF
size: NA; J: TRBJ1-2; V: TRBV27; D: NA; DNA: TGTGCCAGCAGTCTAAATTCTTTAGCTAACTATGGCTACACCTTC; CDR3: CASSLNSLANYGYTF
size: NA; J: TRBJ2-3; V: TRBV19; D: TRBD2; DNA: TGTGCCAGTACCGCCCCCGGGGGGAGTCGTGGTAGCACAGATACGCAGTATTTT; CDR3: CASTAPGGSRGSTDTQYF
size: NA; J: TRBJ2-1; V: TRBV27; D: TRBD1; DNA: TGTGCCAGCAGCAGAGTAGGGACAGAGGGTTTTAGCTCCTACAATGAGCAGTTCTTC; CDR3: CASSRVGTEGFSSYNEQFF
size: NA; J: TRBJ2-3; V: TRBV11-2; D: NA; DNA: TGTGCCAGCGGGGCGCAAGACCCCAGCACAGATACGCAGTATTTT; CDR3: CASGAQDPSTDTQYF
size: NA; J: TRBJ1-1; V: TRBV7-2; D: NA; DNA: TGTGCCAGCAGCTTCGTACAGGGAAGTGAAGCTTTCTTT; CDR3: CASSFVQGSEAFF
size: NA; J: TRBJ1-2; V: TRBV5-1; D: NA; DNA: TGCGCCAGCAGCCGGGGGGGGCAAATCTATGGCTACACCTTC; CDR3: CASSRGGQIYGYTF
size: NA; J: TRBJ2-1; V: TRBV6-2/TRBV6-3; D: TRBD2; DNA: TGTGCCAGCAGTTATGGGACTAGCGGAAACAATGAGCAGTTCTTC; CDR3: CASSYGTSGNNEQFF
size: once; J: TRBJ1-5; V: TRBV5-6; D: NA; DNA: TGTGCCAGCAGCTCGGGAGGACAGCTCATTAGCAATCAGCCCCAGCATTTT; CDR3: CASSSGGQLISNQPQHF
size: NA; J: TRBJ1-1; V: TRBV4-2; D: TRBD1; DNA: TGTGCCAGCAGCCAAGGGGACAGCATGAACACTGAAGCTTTCTTT; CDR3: CASSQGDSMNTEAFF
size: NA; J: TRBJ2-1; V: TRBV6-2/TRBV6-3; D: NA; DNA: TGTGCCAGCAGTTACGAAAGGGGACTGGGTGATGAGCAGTTCTTC; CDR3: CASSYERGLGDEQFF
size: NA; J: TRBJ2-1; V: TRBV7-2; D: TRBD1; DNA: TGTGCCAGCAGCTCCGACAGGGGTCCCTACAATGAGCAGTTCTTC; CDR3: CASSSDRGPYNEQFF
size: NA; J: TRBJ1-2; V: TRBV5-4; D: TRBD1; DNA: TGTGCCAGCAGCTTGGCCAAACAGGGGATTAATGGCTACACCTTC; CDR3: CASSLAKQGINGYTF
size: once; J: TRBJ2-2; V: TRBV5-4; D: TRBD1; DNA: TGTGCCTCTTTTGGGGCAGGGGGAAACACCGGGGAGCTGTTTTTT; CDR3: CASFGAGGNTGELFF
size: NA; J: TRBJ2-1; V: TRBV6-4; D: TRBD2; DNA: TGTGCCAGCAGTGAAAGCGGACTAGCCTCCAATGAGCAGTTCTTC; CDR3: CASSESGLASNEQFF